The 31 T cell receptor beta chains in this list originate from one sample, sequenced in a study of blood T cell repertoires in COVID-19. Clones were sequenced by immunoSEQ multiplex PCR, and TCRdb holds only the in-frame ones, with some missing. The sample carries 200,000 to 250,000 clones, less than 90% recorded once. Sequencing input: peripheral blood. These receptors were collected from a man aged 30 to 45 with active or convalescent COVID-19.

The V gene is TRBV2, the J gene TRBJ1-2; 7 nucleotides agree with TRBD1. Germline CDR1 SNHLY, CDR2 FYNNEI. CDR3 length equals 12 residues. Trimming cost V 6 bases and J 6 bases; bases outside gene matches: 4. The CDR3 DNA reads TGTGCCAGCAGGAGGGACAGCGATGGCTACACCTTC. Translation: CASRRDSDGYTF.

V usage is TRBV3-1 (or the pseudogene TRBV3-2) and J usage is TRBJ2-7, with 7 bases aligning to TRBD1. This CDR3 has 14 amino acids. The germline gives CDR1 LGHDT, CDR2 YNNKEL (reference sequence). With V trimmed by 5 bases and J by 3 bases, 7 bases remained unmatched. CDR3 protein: CASSGHRDSYEQYF. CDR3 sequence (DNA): TGTGCCAGCAGCGGACACCGGGACAGCTACGAGCAGTACTTC.

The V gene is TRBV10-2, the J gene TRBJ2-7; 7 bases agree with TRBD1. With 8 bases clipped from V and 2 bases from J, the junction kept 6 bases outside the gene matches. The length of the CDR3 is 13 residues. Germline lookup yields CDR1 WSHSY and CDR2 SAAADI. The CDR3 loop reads CASLPQGAYEQYF. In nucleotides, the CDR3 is TGCGCCAGCCTACCTCAGGGGGCCTACGAGCAGTACTTC.

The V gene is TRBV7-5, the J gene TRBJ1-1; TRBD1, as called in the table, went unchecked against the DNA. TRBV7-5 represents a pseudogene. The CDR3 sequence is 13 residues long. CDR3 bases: TGTGTCAGAAGCCATGGGCCCTTCACTGAAGCTTTCTTT. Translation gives CVRSHGPFTEAFF.

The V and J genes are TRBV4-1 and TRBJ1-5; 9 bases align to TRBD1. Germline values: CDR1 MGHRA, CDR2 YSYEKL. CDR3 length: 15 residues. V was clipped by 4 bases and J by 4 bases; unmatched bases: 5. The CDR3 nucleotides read TGCGCCAGCAGCCCGGGACAGGGTTTAAATCAGCCCCAGCATTTT. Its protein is CASSPGQGLNQPQHF.

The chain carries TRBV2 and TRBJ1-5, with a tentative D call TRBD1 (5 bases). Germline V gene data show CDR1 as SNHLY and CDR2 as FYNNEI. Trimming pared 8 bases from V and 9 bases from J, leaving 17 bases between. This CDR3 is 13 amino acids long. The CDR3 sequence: CASSRPGSGPQHF. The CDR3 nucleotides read TGTGCCAGCTCTCGGCCAGGGTCAGGGCCCCAGCATTTT. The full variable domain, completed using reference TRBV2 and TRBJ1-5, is EPEVTQTPSHQVTQMGQEVILRCVPISNHLYFYWYRQILGQKVEFLVSFYNNEISEKSEIFDDQFSVERPDGSNFTLKIRSTKLEDSAMYFCASSRPGSGPQHFGDGTRLSIL.

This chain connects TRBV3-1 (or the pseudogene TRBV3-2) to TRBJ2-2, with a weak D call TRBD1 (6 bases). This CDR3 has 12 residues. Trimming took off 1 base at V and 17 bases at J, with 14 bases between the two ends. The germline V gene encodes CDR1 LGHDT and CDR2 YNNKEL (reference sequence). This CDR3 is CASSQVGTKEFF. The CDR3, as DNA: TGTGCCAGCAGCCAAGTTGGGACAAAGGAATTTTTT.

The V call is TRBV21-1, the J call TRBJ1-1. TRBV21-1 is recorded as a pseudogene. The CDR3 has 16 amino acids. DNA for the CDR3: TGTGCCAGCAGCATAAATAGCGGGGGATCTAACACTGAAGCTTTCTTT. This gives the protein CASSINSGGSNTEAFF.

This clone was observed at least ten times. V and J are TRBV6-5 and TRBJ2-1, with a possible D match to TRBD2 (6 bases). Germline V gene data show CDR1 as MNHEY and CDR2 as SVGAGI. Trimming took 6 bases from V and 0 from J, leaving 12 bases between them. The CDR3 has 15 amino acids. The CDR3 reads CASRPGTYSYNEQFF. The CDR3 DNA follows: TGTGCCAGCAGACCCGGGACTTACTCCTACAATGAGCAGTTCTTC.

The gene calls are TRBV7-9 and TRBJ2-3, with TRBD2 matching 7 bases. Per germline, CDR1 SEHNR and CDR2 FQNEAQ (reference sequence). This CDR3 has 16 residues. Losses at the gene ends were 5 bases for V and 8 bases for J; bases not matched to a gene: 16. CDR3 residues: CASSPPGEPGRGTQYF. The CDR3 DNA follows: TGTGCCAGCAGCCCCCCGGGGGAGCCAGGGAGGGGTACGCAGTATTTT.

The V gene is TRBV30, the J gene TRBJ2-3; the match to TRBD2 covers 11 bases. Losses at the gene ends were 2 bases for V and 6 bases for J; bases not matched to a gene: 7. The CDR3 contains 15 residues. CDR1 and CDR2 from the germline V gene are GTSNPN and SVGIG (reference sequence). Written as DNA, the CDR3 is TGTGCCTGGAGTATCGGACTAGCGGGCCCGGATACGCAGTATTTT. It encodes CAWSIGLAGPDTQYF.

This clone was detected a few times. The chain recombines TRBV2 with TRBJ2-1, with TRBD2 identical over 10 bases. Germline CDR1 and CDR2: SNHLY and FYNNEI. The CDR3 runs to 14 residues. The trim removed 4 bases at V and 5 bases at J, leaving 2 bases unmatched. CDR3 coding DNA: TGTGCCAGCAGTGTACTAGCGGGGAACAATGAGCAGTTCTTC. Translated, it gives CASSVLAGNNEQFF.

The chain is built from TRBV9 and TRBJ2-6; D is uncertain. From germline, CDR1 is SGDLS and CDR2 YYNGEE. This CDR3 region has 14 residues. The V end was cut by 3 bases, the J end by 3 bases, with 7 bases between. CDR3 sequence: CASSALFGANVLTF. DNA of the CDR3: TGTGCCAGCAGCGCCCTTTTTGGGGCCAACGTCCTGACTTTC.

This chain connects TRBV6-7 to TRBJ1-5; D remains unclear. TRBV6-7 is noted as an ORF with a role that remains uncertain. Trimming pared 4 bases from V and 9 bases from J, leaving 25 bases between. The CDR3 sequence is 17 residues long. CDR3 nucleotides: TGTGCCAGCAGTTTGGCGACGGGGTTCCGAACCATGGGGCCCCAGCATTTT. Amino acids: CASSLATGFRTMGPQHF.

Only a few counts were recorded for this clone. The CDR3 region has the DNA TGCGCCAGCAGCCAAGAGGGGACTAGCGGGAGACCCACCGGGGAGCTGTTTTTT. This sequence encodes CASSQEGTSGRPTGELFF. The chain links TRBV4-3 to TRBJ2-2, with 14 positions matching TRBD2. With 0 bases clipped from V and 4 bases from J, the junction kept 4 bases outside the gene matches. The V gene's germline CDR1 is LGHNA and CDR2 YSLEER. The CDR3 extends over 18 amino acids.

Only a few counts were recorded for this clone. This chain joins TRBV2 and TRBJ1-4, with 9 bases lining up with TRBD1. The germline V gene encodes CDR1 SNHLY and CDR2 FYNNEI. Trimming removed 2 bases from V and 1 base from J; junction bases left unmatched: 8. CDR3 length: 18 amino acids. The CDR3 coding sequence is TGTGCCAGCAGTGAAATGGCTTCGGACAGGGGAACTAATGAAAAACTGTTTTTT. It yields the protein CASSEMASDRGTNEKLFF.

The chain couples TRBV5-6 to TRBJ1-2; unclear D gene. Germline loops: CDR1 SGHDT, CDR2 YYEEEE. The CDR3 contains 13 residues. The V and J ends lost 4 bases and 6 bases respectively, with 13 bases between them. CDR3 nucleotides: TGTGCCAGCAGCCACTATAGCGGGGATGGCTACACCTTC. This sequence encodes CASSHYSGDGYTF.

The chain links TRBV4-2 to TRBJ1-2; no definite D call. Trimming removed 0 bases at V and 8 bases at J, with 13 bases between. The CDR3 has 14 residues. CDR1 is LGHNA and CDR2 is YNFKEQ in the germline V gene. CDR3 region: CASSQDLGVWGYTF. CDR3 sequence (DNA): TGTGCCAGCAGCCAAGATCTCGGGGTCTGGGGCTACACCTTC.

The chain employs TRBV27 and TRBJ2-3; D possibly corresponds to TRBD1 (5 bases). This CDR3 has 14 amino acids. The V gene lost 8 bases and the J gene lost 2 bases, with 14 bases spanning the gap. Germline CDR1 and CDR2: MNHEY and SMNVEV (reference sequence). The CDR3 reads CASRRALYTDTQYF. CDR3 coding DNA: TGTGCCAGCCGCAGGGCCCTTTACACAGATACGCAGTATTTT.

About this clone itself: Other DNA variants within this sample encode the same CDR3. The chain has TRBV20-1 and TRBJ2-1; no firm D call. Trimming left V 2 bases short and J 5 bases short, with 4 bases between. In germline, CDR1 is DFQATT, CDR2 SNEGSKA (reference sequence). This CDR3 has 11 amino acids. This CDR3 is CSARQDNEQFF. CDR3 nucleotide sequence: TGCAGTGCTAGACAGGACAATGAGCAGTTCTTC.

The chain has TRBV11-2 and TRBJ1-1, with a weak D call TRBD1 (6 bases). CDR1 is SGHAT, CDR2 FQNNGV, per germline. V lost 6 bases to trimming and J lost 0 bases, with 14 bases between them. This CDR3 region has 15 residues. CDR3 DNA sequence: TGTGCCAGCAGTTTCGCCCACAGGGTGAACACTGAAGCTTTCTTT. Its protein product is CASSFAHRVNTEAFF.

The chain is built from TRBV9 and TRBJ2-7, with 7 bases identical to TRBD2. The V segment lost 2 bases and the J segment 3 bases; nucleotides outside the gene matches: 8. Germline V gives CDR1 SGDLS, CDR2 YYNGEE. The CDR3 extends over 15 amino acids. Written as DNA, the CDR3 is TGTGCCAGCAGCGTCAGCCCCAGCGGGGACTACGAGCAGTACTTC. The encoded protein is CASSVSPSGDYEQYF.

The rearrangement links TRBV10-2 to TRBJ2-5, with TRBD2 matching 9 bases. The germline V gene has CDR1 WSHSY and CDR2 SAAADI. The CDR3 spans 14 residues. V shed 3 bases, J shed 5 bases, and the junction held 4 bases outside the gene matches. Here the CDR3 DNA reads TGCGCCAGCAGTGATGGGACTAGCAGGGAGACCCAGTACTTC. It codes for CASSDGTSRETQYF.

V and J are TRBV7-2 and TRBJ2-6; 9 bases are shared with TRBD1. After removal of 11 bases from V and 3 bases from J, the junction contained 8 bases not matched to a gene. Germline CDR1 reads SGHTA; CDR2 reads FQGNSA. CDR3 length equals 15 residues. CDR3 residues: CARGDRESGANVLTF. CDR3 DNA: TGTGCCCGCGGGGACAGGGAAAGTGGGGCCAACGTCCTGACTTTC.

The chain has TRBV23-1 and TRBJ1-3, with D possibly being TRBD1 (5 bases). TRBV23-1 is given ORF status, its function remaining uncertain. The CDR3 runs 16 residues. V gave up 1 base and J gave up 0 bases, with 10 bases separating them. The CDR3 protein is CASSQWRGLSGNTIYF. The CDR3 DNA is TGCGCCAGCAGTCAATGGAGGGGCCTCTCTGGAAACACCATATATTTT.

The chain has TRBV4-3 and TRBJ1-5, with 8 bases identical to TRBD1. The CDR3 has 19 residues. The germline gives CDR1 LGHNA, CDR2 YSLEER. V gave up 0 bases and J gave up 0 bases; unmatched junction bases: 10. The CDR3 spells CASSQEGGDRPLSNQPQHF. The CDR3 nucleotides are TGCGCCAGCAGCCAAGAGGGGGGGGACAGGCCCCTTAGCAATCAGCCCCAGCATTTT.

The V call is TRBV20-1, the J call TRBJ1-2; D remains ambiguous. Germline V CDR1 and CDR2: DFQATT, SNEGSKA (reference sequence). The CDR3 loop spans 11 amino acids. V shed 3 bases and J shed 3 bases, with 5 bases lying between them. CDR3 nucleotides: TGCAGTGCTAGGTCTGACTATGGCTACACCTTC. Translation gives CSARSDYGYTF.

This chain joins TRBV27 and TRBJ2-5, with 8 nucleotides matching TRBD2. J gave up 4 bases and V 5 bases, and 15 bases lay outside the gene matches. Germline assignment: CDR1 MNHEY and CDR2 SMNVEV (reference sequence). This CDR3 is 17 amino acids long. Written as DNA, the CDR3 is TGTGCCAGCAGTCCCTTAATTCCCGGGACTAGTGGAGAGACCCAGTACTTC. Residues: CASSPLIPGTSGETQYF.

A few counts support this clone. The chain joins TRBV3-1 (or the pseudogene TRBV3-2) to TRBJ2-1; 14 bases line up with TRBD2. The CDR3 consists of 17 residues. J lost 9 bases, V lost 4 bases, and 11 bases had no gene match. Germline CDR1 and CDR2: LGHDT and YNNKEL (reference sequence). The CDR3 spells CASSPGKGLAGEGEQFF. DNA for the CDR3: TGTGCCAGCAGCCCTGGCAAGGGACTAGCGGGAGAGGGTGAGCAGTTCTTC.

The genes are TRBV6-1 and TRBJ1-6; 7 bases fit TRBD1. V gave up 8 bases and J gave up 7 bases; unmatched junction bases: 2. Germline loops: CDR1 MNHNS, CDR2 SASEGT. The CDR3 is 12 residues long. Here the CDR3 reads CASAGGNSPLHF. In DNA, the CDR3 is TGTGCCAGCGCAGGGGGGAATTCACCCCTCCACTTT.

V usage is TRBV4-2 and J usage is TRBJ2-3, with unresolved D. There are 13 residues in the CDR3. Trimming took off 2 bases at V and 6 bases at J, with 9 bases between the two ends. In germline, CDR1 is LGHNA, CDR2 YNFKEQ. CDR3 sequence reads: CASSQTSTDTQYF. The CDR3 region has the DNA TGTGCCAGCAGCCAAACCTCTACCGATACGCAGTATTTT.